This T cell receptor beta chain was documented in a study of beta chain features in type 1 diabetes. The study, taken as a whole, reports: Across all four CD4+ subsets, people with type 1 diabetes showed modestly shorter TCRB CDR3s.

Expressed TCRB transcripts were sequenced, since all the RNA that had been isolated was reverse transcribed. The table came from immunoSEQ multiplex PCR; TCRdb's copy has only in-frame clones and leaves some out. This table holds around 41,000 clones, about 66% found once. The germline CDR1 and CDR2 sequences are SQVTM and ANQGSEA. The J segment lost 4 bases and the V segment lost 3 bases, leaving 5 bases of the junction unmatched. The CDR3 consists of 14 residues. This clone was observed a single time. Its matching antigen is unknown. The TCR sequence derives from a man aged 30-40 years with type 1 diabetes. Some clones in this sample may be carry-over from other donors' samples. The genes are TRBV29-1 and TRBJ2-5; 10 positions agree with TRBD1. The sequenced material came from Tregs from blood. CDR3 sequence: CSVETGGWVETQYF. CDR3 nucleotide sequence: TGCAGCGTTGAGACAGGGGGCTGGGTAGAGACCCAGTACTTC.